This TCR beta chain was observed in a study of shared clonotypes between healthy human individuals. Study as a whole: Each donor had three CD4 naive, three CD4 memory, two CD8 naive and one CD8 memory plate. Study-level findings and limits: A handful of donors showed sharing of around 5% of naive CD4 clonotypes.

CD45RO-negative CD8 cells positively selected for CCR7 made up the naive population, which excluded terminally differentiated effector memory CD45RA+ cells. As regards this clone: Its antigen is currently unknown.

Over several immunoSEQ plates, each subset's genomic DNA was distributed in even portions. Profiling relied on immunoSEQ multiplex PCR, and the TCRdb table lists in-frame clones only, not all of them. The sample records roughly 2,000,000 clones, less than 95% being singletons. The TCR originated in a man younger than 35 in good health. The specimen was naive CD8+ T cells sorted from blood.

The CDR3 DNA follows: TGTGCCAGCAGCTTTCTTTCCTATAATTCACCCCTCCACTTT. Amino acids: CASSFLSYNSPLHF. The V gene is TRBV7-3, the J gene TRBJ1-6, with D hard to call. The CDR3 extends over 14 amino acids. CDR1 is SGHTA and CDR2 is FQGTGA in the germline V gene. The V end lost 3 bases, the J end lost 1 base, and 4 bases lay between the germline ends.